This T cell receptor (beta chain) was obtained from a study of Graves' ophthalmopathy and Graves' hyperthyroidism. The table lists this clonotype with a few counts. The target antigen is unknown. Findings and limits, study-wide: Thyroid clonotypes that were expanded above 0.001 frequency mostly also appeared in blood.

CDR3 length: 17 amino acids. The germline V gene encodes CDR1 SGDLS and CDR2 YYNGEE. Trimming shortened V by 1 base and J by 0 bases, and 13 bases separated the two germline ends. The authors amplified TCR beta CDR3 regions, and they did so from RNA transcripts for repertoire sequencing. HTBI primers were employed in first-round RT-PCR, then a second-round multiplex PCR followed. TCRdb re-analysed the multiplex PCR reads in MiXCR, keeping a single row per CDR3 protein. The sample lists about 1.2 million distinct CDR3 sequences, 35% to 40% occurring once. The rearrangement joins TRBV9 to TRBJ2-2; weak D call: TRBD1 (6 bases). The origin of this receptor is an adult man with Graves' hyperthyroidism. The sample consisted of peripheral blood or thyroid tissue (not recorded which). The CDR3 DNA follows: TGTGCCAGCAGCGTAAAACGGGACACCGCGAACACCGGGGAGCTGTTTTTT. It encodes CASSVKRDTANTGELFF.